The 4 T cell receptor beta chains below were found in one sample sequenced in a study of spatial heterogeneity in lung cancer. A single record per CDR3 protein comes from TCRdb applying MiXCR to the 5' RACE reads. The repertoire consists of about 120,000 distinct CDR3 sequences, with more than 10% occurring once and the leading ten covering roughly 15%. The sample's time point: blood at routine non-recurrence follow-up after resection. Tumor, nontumor lung or frozen PBMC supplied whole RNA that was sequenced unsorted. Source: PBMCs, taken at follow-up. All receptors derive from a male donor with early-stage non-small cell lung cancer.

This clonotype was counted at least ten times. The V call is TRBV10-3, the J call TRBJ2-1; a weak D match, TRBD2 (6 bases). The germline V and J ends were trimmed by 5 bases and 7 bases, with 9 bases remaining between them. The CDR3 is 12 residues long. Germline values: CDR1 ENHRY, CDR2 SYGVKD. The CDR3 protein is CAISLSGNEQFF. In DNA form, the CDR3 reads TGTGCCATCAGTCTTAGCGGAAATGAGCAGTTCTTC.

The chain couples TRBV5-1 to TRBJ2-7; tentatively, D is TRBD1 (5 bases). There are 12 residues in the CDR3. The V gene's germline CDR1 is SGHRS and CDR2 YFSETQ. V was cut by 3 bases and J by 5 bases, with 9 bases left in between. CDR3 protein: CASSYDRDEQYF. The CDR3 region has the DNA TGCGCCAGCAGCTACGACAGAGACGAGCAGTACTTC.

This sequence joins TRBV5-1 and TRBJ1-1; D not resolved. Germline V gene data show CDR1 as SGHRS and CDR2 as YFSETQ. The ends were cut back, 0 bases at V and 0 bases at J, with 9 bases in the middle. The CDR3 loop spans 15 amino acids. The chain's CDR3 is CASSLEQSVNTEAFF. The CDR3 DNA reads as TGCGCCAGCAGCTTGGAACAGTCAGTGAACACTGAAGCTTTCTTT.

There are a few counts of this clonotype. This rearrangement joins TRBV5-1 to TRBJ2-7; no clear D gene. Germline loops: CDR1 SGHRS, CDR2 YFSETQ. This CDR3 has 14 amino acids. V lost 3 bases, J lost 2 bases, and 12 bases lay in between. In nucleotides, the CDR3 is TGCGCCAGCAGCTGGGCATCGGACGCCTACGAGCAGTACTTC. It specifies CASSWASDAYEQYF.